A single sample is the source of the 25 T cell receptor beta chains below, sequenced in a study of identical twins. TCRdb passed the 5' RACE reads through MiXCR, listing each CDR3 protein once. The table includes a few hundred thousand distinct CDR3 sequences, about 12% detected once. These data were also reused for a study on yellow fever vaccine responses in identical twins.

The sample consisted of memory (CD45RO+) T cells sorted from blood. These receptors were obtained from a woman aged 18-29 years in good health.

This sequence joins TRBV11-3 and TRBJ2-2; D is uncertain. CDR3 size: 14 residues. The V end lost 7 bases, the J end lost 4 bases, and 13 bases lay between the germline ends. Germline V CDR1 and CDR2: SGHNT, YENEEA. CDR3 amino acids: CASTASARTGELFF. The CDR3 nucleotides read TGTGCCAGCACCGCGAGCGCCCGCACCGGGGAGCTGTTTTTT.

This clonotype appeared a few times. The rearrangement joins TRBV5-1 to TRBJ2-3; 8 bases are a match to TRBD1. V trimming: 4 bases; J trimming: 4 bases; junction bases outside the gene matches: 11. CDR3 size: 16 residues. Germline V gene lookup returns CDR1 SGHRS and CDR2 YFSETQ. This CDR3 reads CASSQGTGIVSDTQYF. The DNA of the CDR3 is TGCGCCAGCAGCCAGGGGACAGGCATAGTGTCAGATACGCAGTATTTT.

The CDR3 DNA reads as TGTGCCAGCAGTTACCTGGACAGGGCGGGTAATGGTTTTGAGACCCAGTACTTC. This gives the protein CASSYLDRAGNGFETQYF. V gene TRBV6-5 combines with J gene TRBJ2-5; 8 positions agree with TRBD1. Germline CDR1 and CDR2: MNHEY and SVGAGI. The CDR3 covers 18 residues. V shed 2 bases, J shed 5 bases, and the junction held 16 bases outside the gene matches.

This clonotype was recorded at least ten times. The chain is built from TRBV6-1 and TRBJ2-3; D perhaps matches TRBD2 (6 bases). The CDR3 is 15 residues long. Germline CDR1 and CDR2: MNHNS and SASEGT. The V end was cut by 6 bases, the J end by 0 bases, with 13 bases between. The CDR3 loop reads CASRKIAVSTDTQYF. The CDR3 DNA follows: TGTGCCAGCAGAAAGATAGCGGTTAGCACAGATACGCAGTATTTT.

This clonotype was seen only a few times. V gene TRBV5-1 combines with J gene TRBJ2-5; 8 bases are shared with TRBD1. Germline CDR1 and CDR2: SGHRS and YFSETQ. CDR3 size: 14 residues. The ends lost 0 bases at V and 5 bases at J; junction bases unmatched: 3. The chain's CDR3 is CASSLETGEETQYF. In DNA form, the CDR3 reads TGCGCCAGCAGCTTGGAGACAGGGGAGGAGACCCAGTACTTC.

This clonotype was recorded at least ten times. The gene calls are TRBV12-3 or TRBV12-4 and TRBJ2-3; D remains ambiguous. There are 13 residues in the CDR3. With 3 bases removed from V and 1 base from J, the gap between germline ends came to 5 bases. CDR3 region: CASSLPGTDTQYF. Written as DNA, the CDR3 is TGTGCCAGCAGTTTGCCCGGCACAGATACGCAGTATTTT.

This clonotype was counted only a few times. This chain joins TRBV6-4 and TRBJ2-1; D ambiguous. The germline V gene encodes CDR1 MRHNA and CDR2 SNTAGT. Trimming stripped 2 bases from V and 8 bases from J, with 10 bases between. The CDR3 spans 13 residues. CDR3 sequence: CASSDTDRDEQFF. CDR3 sequence (DNA): TGTGCCAGCAGTGACACCGATAGGGATGAGCAGTTCTTC.

This clonotype was counted at least ten times. V gene TRBV5-1 combines with J gene TRBJ2-1; D gene ambiguous. CDR1 SGHRS and CDR2 YFSETQ come from the germline V gene. V lost 6 bases, J lost 9 bases, and 28 bases lay in between. CDR3 length: 17 amino acids. CDR3 amino acids: CASKTAPQNLQYGEQFF. The CDR3 DNA sequence: TGCGCCAGCAAAACTGCTCCCCAAAACCTACAGTATGGTGAGCAGTTCTTC.

V and J are TRBV3-1 and TRBJ2-1; 8 bases agree with TRBD1. The germline gives CDR1 LGHDT, CDR2 YNNKEL (reference sequence). There are 17 residues in the CDR3. J was trimmed by 5 bases and V by 0 bases; bases with no gene match: 9. CDR3 loop: CASSQECRGQVNNEQFF. DNA of the CDR3: TGTGCCAGCAGCCAAGAATGTCGGGGACAGGTTAACAATGAGCAGTTCTTC.

This clonotype has just a few counts. V usage is TRBV11-1 and J usage is TRBJ1-3; the match to TRBD1 covers 7 bases. The junction had 14 bases not matched to a gene; V was cut back by 5 bases and J by 1 base. Germline V CDR1 and CDR2: SGHAT, FQDESV (reference sequence). This CDR3 is built from 18 residues. The CDR3 nucleotides read TGTGCCAGCAGCGTAGGGGGCGCATCCTCTCTTTCTGGAAACACCATATATTTT. Amino acid sequence: CASSVGGASSLSGNTIYF.

This clonotype was counted a few times. The chain employs TRBV6-2 or TRBV6-3 and TRBJ2-3; the D is unclear. V lost 8 bases, J lost 6 bases, and 9 bases lay in between. This CDR3 spans 11 amino acids. Germline V gives CDR1 MNHEY, CDR2 SVGEGT. The CDR3 sequence: CASAQGDTQYF. CDR3 coding DNA: TGTGCCAGCGCCCAAGGCGATACGCAGTATTTT.

At least ten counts were recorded for this clonotype. The V gene is TRBV10-3, the J gene TRBJ2-2; perhaps TRBD2 as D (5 bases). This CDR3 is built from 13 residues. CDR1 is ENHRY, CDR2 SYGVKD, per germline. Trimming shortened V by 10 bases and J by 1 base, and 10 bases separated the two germline ends. CDR3 sequence reads: CARRRENTGELFF. The CDR3 DNA is TGTGCCAGACGTCGGGAGAACACCGGGGAGCTGTTTTTT.

In nucleotides, the CDR3 is TGTGCCAGCGGCCTGCGGGACAGGGGCAGCAATTCACCCCTCCACTTT. Translated, it gives CASGLRDRGSNSPLHF. The genes are TRBV12-3 or TRBV12-4 and TRBJ1-6, with 10 bases lining up with TRBD1. J lost 7 bases, V lost 8 bases, and 11 bases had no gene match. The length of the CDR3 is 16 residues.

This clonotype occurred many times. This rearrangement joins TRBV7-9 to TRBJ2-2; D might be TRBD1 (5 bases). Germline CDR1 and CDR2: SEHNR and FQNEAQ (reference sequence). CDR3 length equals 16 residues. Deletions cut 5 bases from V and 0 bases from J, with 13 bases between. Written as DNA, the CDR3 is TGTGCCAGCAGCGGACAACGGGCCACGAACACCGGGGAGCTGTTTTTT. Its translation is CASSGQRATNTGELFF.

This clonotype was seen more than once but under ten times. The chain links TRBV20-1 to TRBJ2-5; D remains unclear. The CDR3 totals 10 residues. Germline V lookup: CDR1 DFQATT, CDR2 SNEGSKA (reference sequence). V lost 5 bases and J 2 bases, leaving 3 bases between the germline ends. The CDR3 DNA reads as TGCAGTGCTGCTCAAGAGACCCAGTACTTC. Translating it yields CSAAQETQYF.

Many counts were recorded for this clonotype. The V gene is TRBV20-1, the J gene TRBJ2-5; 8 nucleotides align to TRBD1. The germline V gene has CDR1 DFQATT and CDR2 SNEGSKA (reference sequence). This CDR3 spans 17 amino acids. The CDR3 region is CTADRSSDRGFQETQYF. As DNA, the CDR3 is TGCACCGCGGACAGGTCCTCCGACAGGGGATTCCAAGAGACCCAGTACTTC.

Only a few counts were recorded for this clonotype. The chain joins TRBV7-9 to TRBJ2-1, with TRBD2 as a possible D gene (6 bases). This CDR3 comprises 11 residues. V was trimmed by 11 bases and J by 7 bases, leaving 12 bases between them. CDR1 is SEHNR and CDR2 is FQNEAQ in the germline V gene (reference sequence). The CDR3 DNA follows: TGTGCCGGACTTAGCGGAAATGAGCAGTTCTTC. Translation gives CAGLSGNEQFF.

This clonotype occurred many times. The J gene is TRBJ2-5, the V gene TRBV7-9, with a weak D call TRBD2 (6 bases). The germline gives CDR1 SEHNR, CDR2 FQNEAQ (reference sequence). CDR3 size: 17 residues. With 4 bases removed from V and 2 bases from J, the gap between germline ends came to 20 bases. CDR3 coding DNA: TGTGCCAGCAGCTCGAACGACCGGGGGACCCAACAAGAGACCCAGTACTTC. Encoded protein: CASSSNDRGTQQETQYF.

A few counts support this clonotype. The V gene is TRBV27, the J gene TRBJ2-7, with D unclear. The germline gives CDR1 MNHEY, CDR2 SMNVEV (reference sequence). This CDR3 contains 11 residues. The ends were cut back, 3 bases at V and 13 bases at J, with 13 bases in the middle. The CDR3 spells CASSLGQTTYF. Written as DNA, the CDR3 is TGTGCCAGCAGTTTGGGTCAGACCACATACTTC.

This clonotype was detected only a few times. The chain employs TRBV10-3 and TRBJ2-1; TRBD2 is a possible D gene (5 bases). The CDR3 sequence is 15 residues long. CDR1 and CDR2 from the germline V gene are ENHRY and SYGVKD. V dropped 6 bases and J dropped 7 bases, with 19 bases sitting between them. The CDR3, as DNA: TGTGCCATCAGACTAGTCCCTACTACGGGGAATGAGCAGTTCTTC. Its translation: CAIRLVPTTGNEQFF.

This clonotype was observed at least ten times. V and J are TRBV7-2 and TRBJ1-1; D gene ambiguous. CDR1 and CDR2 from the germline V gene are SGHTA and FQGNSA. The germline V and J ends were trimmed by 3 bases and 1 base, with 9 bases remaining between them. The CDR3 sequence is 14 residues long. The CDR3 loop reads CASSFYRANTEAFF. CDR3 in DNA: TGTGCCAGCAGCTTTTATAGGGCGAACACTGAAGCTTTCTTT.

This clonotype has at least ten counts. V is TRBV12-3 or TRBV12-4 and J is TRBJ2-3; D gene unclear. CDR3 length: 14 amino acids. The V end lost 6 bases, the J end lost 2 bases, and 12 bases lay between the germline ends. In DNA, the CDR3 is TGTGCCAGCAGCGCGATACGCTACACAGATACGCAGTATTTT. Amino acid sequence: CASSAIRYTDTQYF.

Ten or more counts support this clonotype. The V and J genes are TRBV5-6 and TRBJ2-3; the D call may be TRBD1 or TRBD2 (6 bases each). This CDR3 has 15 residues. Germline V CDR1 and CDR2: SGHDT, YYEEEE. Trimming cost V 4 bases and J 1 base, with 13 bases left between them. The CDR3 sequence is CASSADRRGTDTQYF. The CDR3 nucleotides are TGTGCCAGCAGCGCTGACAGGAGGGGCACAGATACGCAGTATTTT.

V and J are TRBV4-1 and TRBJ2-1, with D maybe TRBD2 (6 bases). Germline lookup yields CDR1 MGHRA and CDR2 YSYEKL. Trimming removed 0 bases at V and 15 bases at J, with 18 bases between. The CDR3 totals 14 residues. The CDR3 DNA is TGCGCCAGCAGCCAAGAACTAGCCCTTTCGGGGTGGTTCTTC. It codes for CASSQELALSGWFF.

This clonotype showed up many times. This rearrangement joins TRBV7-9 to TRBJ2-2, with 12 bases that match TRBD2. V lost 6 bases, J lost 5 bases, and 4 bases stayed unmatched. CDR1 is SEHNR, CDR2 FQNEAQ, per germline (reference sequence). The CDR3 is 15 residues long. The CDR3 DNA follows: TGTGCCAGCAGTTCCGGGACTAGCGGGACCGGGGAGCTGTTTTTT. Protein sequence: CASSSGTSGTGELFF.